The rows below give T cell receptor beta chains drawn from one sample of a study of technical replicates of blood from several donors. The repertoire was sequenced with immunoSEQ multiplex PCR; TCRdb's copy has only in-frame clones and lacks some. The sample gives about 97,000 clones, 95% to 97% of which show up once; roughly 0.33% is in the top ten. Source material: T cells isolated from PBMCs. All receptors derive from a human donor in good health. CDR3s leave out the opening cysteine and the closing phenylalanine or tryptophan. Fields, in order: V gene, J gene, CDR3 length, CDR3 protein.

V: TRBV18; J: TRBJ2-3; length: 15; CDR3: ASSPEVAGLGTDTQY
V: TRBV2; J: TRBJ2-2; length: 12; CDR3: ASSGTGYTGELF
V: TRBV5-4; J: TRBJ2-7; length: 12; CDR3: ASSPLGASYEQY
V: TRBV30; J: TRBJ1-3; length: 12; CDR3: AWSVGRQGNTIY
V: TRBV30; J: TRBJ1-1; length: 12; CDR3: AWSGDRGIGEAF
V: TRBV2; J: TRBJ1-2; length: 11; CDR3: ASRYRTEYGYT
V: TRBV6-6; J: TRBJ2-3; length: 13; CDR3: ASSTRGLAGDTQY
V: TRBV15; J: TRBJ2-1; length: 15; CDR3: ATSRPLDEGGVGEQF
V: TRBV5-6; J: TRBJ2-5; length: 11; CDR3: ASSPEREETQY
V: TRBV2; J: TRBJ2-7; length: 10; CDR3: ASSASAYEQY